The text below deals with one T cell receptor beta chain. In the source study's methods: From reference gene primer amplification, estimates of nucleated cell counts were derived. Sequenced by immunoSEQ multiplex PCR; TCRdb stores in-frame clones only, minus some. The DNA was the basis for D and trimming; V, J and clone size are from that table. The table shows 250,000 to 300,000 clones, with about nine tenths occurring only once. Germline CDR1 MGHDK, CDR2 SYGVNS. This CDR3 has 16 residues. Trimming at V came to 6 bases and at J to 4 bases, leaving 12 bases not matched to a gene. This sample stems from a study of blood T cell repertoires in COVID-19. The overall study: COVID-19 samples from acute and convalescent phases originated in the United States, Italy and Spain. T cells, B-cell-depleted T cells, or PBMCs provided the cDNA or gDNA that served as material.

The sequence came from a woman aged 25 to 45 with active or convalescent COVID-19. The sample comprised peripheral blood. The V and J genes are TRBV25-1 and TRBJ2-5; 9 bases map to TRBD2. CDR3 sequence reads: CASRDSGGRSRETQYF. Here the CDR3 DNA reads TGTGCCAGCAGAGATAGCGGGGGTCGGTCAAGAGAGACCCAGTACTTC.